Each of the 13 T cell receptor beta chains below was sequenced from the same sample in a study of blood T cell repertoires in COVID-19. The protocol was immunoSEQ multiplex PCR, while the TCRdb copy is restricted to in-frame clones and leaves out a portion. The data show over 120,000 clones, just under 85% seen once. The sequencing sample was made of PBMCs or T cells enriched from blood (not recorded which). These receptors were collected from a man over 45 who had recovered from COVID-19.

This clone was picked up one time. This sequence joins TRBV7-2 and TRBJ1-2, with 7 bases lining up with TRBD1. Unmatched junction bases numbered 8, after V lost 5 bases and J lost 2 bases. The germline V gene has CDR1 SGHTA and CDR2 FQGNSA. The CDR3 contains 15 residues. Written as DNA, the CDR3 is TGTGCCAGCAGCGCCGACAGGGCTAAGAACTATGGCTACACCTTC. It is translated as CASSADRAKNYGYTF.

The CDR3 spells CASSPPMPSGGRNEQFF. The CDR3 nucleotides read TGTGCCAGTAGTCCCCCCATGCCTAGCGGGGGGAGGAATGAGCAGTTCTTC. The V call is TRBV19, the J call TRBJ2-1, with 11 bases lining up with TRBD2. The length of the CDR3 is 17 residues. Germline V gene data show CDR1 as LNHDA and CDR2 as SQIVND (reference sequence). Germline trimming cut 5 bases from V and 7 bases from J; bases unmatched to any gene: 13.

The chain joins TRBV7-3 to TRBJ1-6; no clear D gene. The CDR3 is made up of 13 amino acids. Germline CDR1 reads SGHTA; CDR2 reads FQGTGA. Trimming left V 6 bases short and J 8 bases short, with 11 bases between. DNA of the CDR3: TGTGCCAGCAGGGTGGGAGGTGATTCACCCCTCCACTTT. Protein sequence: CASRVGGDSPLHF.

The chain employs TRBV6-5 and TRBJ1-4; 7 bases match TRBD1. Unmatched junction bases numbered 4, after V lost 6 bases and J lost 0 bases. In germline, CDR1 is MNHEY, CDR2 SVGAGI. CDR3 length: 15 amino acids. The CDR3 DNA reads TGTGCCAGCAGGCCGACAGGGACAACTAATGAAAAACTGTTTTTT. Amino acid sequence: CASRPTGTTNEKLFF.

This chain connects TRBV5-1 to TRBJ1-2; 7 bases fit TRBD1. The ends lost 2 bases at V and 8 bases at J; junction bases unmatched: 9. The CDR3 is 14 residues long. Germline CDR1 is SGHRS and CDR2 is YFSETQ. The CDR3 loop is CASSFGQARPGYTF. The CDR3, as DNA: TGCGCCAGCAGCTTCGGACAGGCACGTCCGGGCTACACCTTC.

The chain uses TRBV11-3 and TRBJ1-1, with D possibly being TRBD1 (6 bases). This CDR3 contains 13 residues. Per the germline V gene, CDR1 is SGHNT and CDR2 is YENEEA. Between the trimmed V and J ends, which lost 3 bases and 7 bases, there was a span of 12 bases. Here the CDR3 DNA reads TGTGCCAGCAGCTTCAGGGGCGCGGATGAAGCTTTCTTT. Translation gives CASSFRGADEAFF.

The V and J genes are TRBV19 and TRBJ1-1; possibly TRBD1 for D (5 bases). The CDR3 consists of 14 residues. The V gene's germline CDR1 is LNHDA and CDR2 SQIVND (reference sequence). V dropped 5 bases and J dropped 7 bases, with 17 bases sitting between them. The CDR3 here is CASSDRFQGGEAFF. The DNA of the CDR3 is TGTGCCAGTAGTGACCGATTCCAGGGTGGTGAAGCTTTCTTT.

The chain carries TRBV5-1 and TRBJ1-6; possible D gene TRBD1, 5 bases. V was pared by 2 bases and J by 5 bases, with 8 bases between. Per the germline V gene, CDR1 is SGHRS and CDR2 is YFSETQ. CDR3 size: 14 residues. The CDR3 coding sequence is TGCGCCAGCAGCTTACAGGCTGATAATTCACCCCTCCACTTT. This encodes CASSLQADNSPLHF.

This chain joins TRBV11-1 and TRBJ2-3; D remains ambiguous. The CDR3 is 16 amino acids. V lost 1 base and J lost 0, with 11 bases in between. The germline V gene encodes CDR1 SGHAT and CDR2 FQDESV (reference sequence). The CDR3 is CASSLDSGSSTDTQYF. Written as DNA, the CDR3 is TGTGCCAGCAGCTTAGATTCCGGTTCTAGCACAGATACGCAGTATTTT.

The genes are TRBV7-2 and TRBJ2-2, with a possible D match to TRBD2 (6 bases). CDR1 SGHTA and CDR2 FQGNSA come from the germline V gene. The CDR3 runs to 14 residues. Deletions cut 6 bases from V and 4 bases from J, with 12 bases between. The CDR3 nucleotides are TGTGCCAGCAGGTGGACTACTACCACCGGGGAGCTGTTTTTT. Translation gives CASRWTTTTGELFF.

The gene calls are TRBV11-2 and TRBJ2-7; perhaps TRBD2 as D (6 bases). Germline CDR1 SGHAT, CDR2 FQNNGV. CDR3 length: 14 amino acids. Trimming pared 1 base from V and 0 bases from J, leaving 7 bases between. The CDR3 protein is CASSLAGSSYEQYF. DNA for the CDR3: TGTGCCAGCAGCTTAGCCGGGAGCTCCTACGAGCAGTACTTC.

The J gene is TRBJ2-6, the V gene TRBV19, with 10 bases lining up with TRBD1. V shed 7 bases, J shed 0 bases, and the junction held 6 bases outside the gene matches. Germline values: CDR1 LNHDA, CDR2 SQIVND (reference sequence). The CDR3 sequence is 17 residues long. In DNA form, the CDR3 reads TGTGCCAGTACTACCGGGGACAGGGGCTCTGGGGCCAACGTCCTGACTTTC. Translating gives CASTTGDRGSGANVLTF.

This sequence joins TRBV28 and TRBJ1-4; D is unclear. The CDR3 runs 14 residues. Trimming left V 5 bases short and J 6 bases short, with 13 bases between. Germline V gives CDR1 MDHEN, CDR2 SYDVKM. The CDR3 loop reads CASSPRRAHEKLFF. In nucleotides, the CDR3 is TGTGCCAGCAGTCCCAGGCGGGCTCATGAAAAACTGTTTTTT.